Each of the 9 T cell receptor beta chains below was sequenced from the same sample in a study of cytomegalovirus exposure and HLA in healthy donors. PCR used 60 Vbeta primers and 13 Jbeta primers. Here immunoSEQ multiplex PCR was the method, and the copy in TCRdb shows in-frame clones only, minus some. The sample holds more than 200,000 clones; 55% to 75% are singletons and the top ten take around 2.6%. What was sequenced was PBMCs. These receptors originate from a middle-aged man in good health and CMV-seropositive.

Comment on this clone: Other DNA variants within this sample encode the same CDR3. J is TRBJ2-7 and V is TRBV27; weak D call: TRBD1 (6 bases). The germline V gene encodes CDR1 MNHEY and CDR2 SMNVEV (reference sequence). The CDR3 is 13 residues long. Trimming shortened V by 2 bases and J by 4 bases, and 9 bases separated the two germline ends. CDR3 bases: TGTGCCAGCAGTTTAGAACAGGGATACGAGCAGTACTTC. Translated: CASSLEQGYEQYF.

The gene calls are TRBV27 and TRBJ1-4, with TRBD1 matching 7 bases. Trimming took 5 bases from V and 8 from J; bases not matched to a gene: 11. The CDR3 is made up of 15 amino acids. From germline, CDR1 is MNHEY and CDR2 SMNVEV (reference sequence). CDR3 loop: CASSPTTGKREKLFF. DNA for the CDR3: TGTGCCAGCAGTCCCACGACAGGGAAAAGGGAAAAACTGTTTTTT.

The CDR3 region has the DNA TGTGCCAGCAGGGAGCCTGCGGCCCACCAAGAGACCCAGTACTTC. Residues: CASREPAAHQETQYF. This sequence joins TRBV2 and TRBJ2-5; no firm D call. This CDR3 contains 15 residues. V lost 6 bases and J lost 0, with 14 bases in between. Per germline, CDR1 SNHLY and CDR2 FYNNEI.

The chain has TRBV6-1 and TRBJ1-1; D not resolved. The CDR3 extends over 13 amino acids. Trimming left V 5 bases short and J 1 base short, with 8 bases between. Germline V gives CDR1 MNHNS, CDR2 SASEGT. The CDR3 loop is CASSPSGNTEAFF. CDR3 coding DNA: TGTGCCAGCAGTCCTTCGGGGAACACTGAAGCTTTCTTT.

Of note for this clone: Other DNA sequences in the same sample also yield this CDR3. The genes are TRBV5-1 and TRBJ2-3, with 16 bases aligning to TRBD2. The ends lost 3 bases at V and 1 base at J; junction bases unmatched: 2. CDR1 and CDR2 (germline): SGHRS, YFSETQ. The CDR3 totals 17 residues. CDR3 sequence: CASSSGLAGGRTDTQYF. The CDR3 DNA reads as TGCGCCAGCAGCTCGGGACTAGCGGGGGGGCGCACAGATACGCAGTATTTT. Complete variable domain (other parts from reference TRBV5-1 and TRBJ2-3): KAGVTQTPRYLIKTRGQQVTLSCSPISGHRSVSWYQQTPGQGLQFLFEYFSETQRNKGNFPGRFSGRQFSNSRSEMNVSTLELGDSALYLCASSSGLAGGRTDTQYFGPGTRLTVL.

This chain's CDR3 is CASGSGRDGSPLHF. CDR3 in DNA: TGTGCCAGCGGATCTGGGAGGGATGGTTCACCCCTCCACTTT. The chain links TRBV6-1 to TRBJ1-6; no reliable D call. In germline, CDR1 is MNHNS, CDR2 SASEGT. The CDR3 runs 14 residues. Trimming shortened V by 8 bases and J by 9 bases, and 17 bases separated the two germline ends.

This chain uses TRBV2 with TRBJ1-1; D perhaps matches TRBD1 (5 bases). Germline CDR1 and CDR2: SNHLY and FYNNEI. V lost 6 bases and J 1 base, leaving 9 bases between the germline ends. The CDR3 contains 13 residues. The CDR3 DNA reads TGTGCCAGCAGGGACGACAGGAACACTGAAGCTTTCTTT. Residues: CASRDDRNTEAFF.

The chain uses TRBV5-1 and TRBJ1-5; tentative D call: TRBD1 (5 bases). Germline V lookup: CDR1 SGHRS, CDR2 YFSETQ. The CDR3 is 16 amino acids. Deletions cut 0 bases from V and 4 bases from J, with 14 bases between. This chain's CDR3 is CASSLGEPGPNQPQHF. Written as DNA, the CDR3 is TGCGCCAGCAGCTTGGGGGAACCAGGGCCAAATCAGCCCCAGCATTTT.

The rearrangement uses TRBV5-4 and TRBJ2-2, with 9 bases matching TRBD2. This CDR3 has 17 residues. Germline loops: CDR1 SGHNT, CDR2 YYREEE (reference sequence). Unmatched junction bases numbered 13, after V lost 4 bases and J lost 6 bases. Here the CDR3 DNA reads TGTGCCAGCAGCGACGCGGTGGGCGGGGGGGCCCCCGGGGAGCTGTTTTTT. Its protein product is CASSDAVGGGAPGELFF. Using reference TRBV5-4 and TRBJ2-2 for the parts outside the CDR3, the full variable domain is ETGVTQSPTHLIKTRGQQVTLRCSSQSGHNTVSWYQQALGQGPQFIFQYYREEENGRGNFPPRFSGLQFPNYSSELNVNALELDDSALYLCASSDAVGGGAPGELFFGEGSRLTVL.